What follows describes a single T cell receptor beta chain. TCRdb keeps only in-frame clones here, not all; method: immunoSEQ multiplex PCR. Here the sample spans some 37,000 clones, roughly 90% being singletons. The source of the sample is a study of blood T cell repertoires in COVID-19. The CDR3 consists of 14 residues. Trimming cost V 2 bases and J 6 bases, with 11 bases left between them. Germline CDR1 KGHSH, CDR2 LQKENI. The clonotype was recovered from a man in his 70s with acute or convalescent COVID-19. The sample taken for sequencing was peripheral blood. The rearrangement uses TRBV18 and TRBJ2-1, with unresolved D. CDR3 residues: CASSPGGSGNEQFF. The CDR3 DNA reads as TGTGCCAGCTCACCAGGTGGCTCAGGCAATGAGCAGTTCTTC.